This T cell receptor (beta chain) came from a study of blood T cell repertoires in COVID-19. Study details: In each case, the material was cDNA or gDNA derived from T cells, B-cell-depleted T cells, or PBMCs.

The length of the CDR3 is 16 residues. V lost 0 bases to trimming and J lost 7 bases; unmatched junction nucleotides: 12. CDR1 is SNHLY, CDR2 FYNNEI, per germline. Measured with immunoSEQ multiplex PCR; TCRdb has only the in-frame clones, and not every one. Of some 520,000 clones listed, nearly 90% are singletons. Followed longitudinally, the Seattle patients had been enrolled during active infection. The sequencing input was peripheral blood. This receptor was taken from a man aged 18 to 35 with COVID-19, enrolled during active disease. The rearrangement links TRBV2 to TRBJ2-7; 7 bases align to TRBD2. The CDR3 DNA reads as TGTGCCAGCAGTGAAGCTCACGGGACTACCCCCGGAGAGCAGTACTTC. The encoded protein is CASSEAHGTTPGEQYF.